The 25 T cell receptor beta chains presented below share a single source sample, sequenced in a study of cytomegalovirus exposure and HLA in healthy donors. Vbeta (60) and Jbeta (13) primers were used in the PCR. Data came from immunoSEQ multiplex PCR; TCRdb stores just in-frame clones and leaves some out. Altogether about 150,000 clones are present, about four fifths being singletons, with the ten largest covering 3.5% to 4.5%. Sequencing was done on a sample of PBMCs. Source of these receptors: a human donor in good health.

V usage is TRBV19 and J usage is TRBJ1-2; possibly TRBD1 for D (6 bases). The ends were cut back, 5 bases at V and 3 bases at J, with 7 bases in the middle. Germline loops: CDR1 LNHDA, CDR2 SQIVND (reference sequence). The CDR3 totals 12 residues. CDR3 loop: CASSPGDYGYTF. The CDR3 DNA reads TGTGCCAGTAGTCCAGGGGACTATGGCTACACCTTC.

CDR3 loop: CASSGGSSYNEQFF. CDR3 DNA: TGCGCCAGCAGCGGCGGGAGCTCCTACAATGAGCAGTTCTTC. The J gene is TRBJ2-1, the V gene TRBV4-3; 7 bases line up with TRBD2. The length of the CDR3 is 14 residues. Germline V gene lookup returns CDR1 LGHNA and CDR2 YSLEER. The trim removed 5 bases at V and 0 bases at J, leaving 1 base unmatched.

This chain connects TRBV30 to TRBJ1-1; 9 bases map to TRBD1. The CDR3 has 13 residues. The trim removed 2 bases at V and 6 bases at J, leaving 4 bases unmatched. CDR1 GTSNPN and CDR2 SVGIG come from the germline V gene (reference sequence). CDR3 sequence: CAWSTGQGPEAFF. The CDR3 DNA sequence: TGTGCCTGGAGTACGGGACAGGGCCCTGAAGCTTTCTTT.

J is TRBJ2-7 and V is TRBV14, with D possibly being TRBD2 (6 bases). Deletions cut 5 bases from V and 0 bases from J, with 11 bases between. The CDR3 covers 14 residues. Germline loops: CDR1 SGHDN, CDR2 FVKESK. The CDR3 sequence is CASSSRDSSYEQYF. CDR3 bases: TGTGCCAGCAGCAGCCGGGACTCCTCCTACGAGCAGTACTTC. The whole variable domain, remainder taken from reference TRBV14 and TRBJ2-7, is EAGVTQFPSHSVIEKGQTVTLRCDPISGHDNLYWYRRVMGKEIKFLLHFVKESKQDESGMPNNRFLAERTGGTYSTLKVQPAELEDSGVYFCASSSRDSSYEQYFGPGTRLTVT.

V is TRBV9 and J is TRBJ1-4; TRBD1 matches at 11 bases. This CDR3 is built from 15 residues. CDR1 and CDR2 from the germline V gene are SGDLS and YYNGEE. V lost 4 bases to trimming and J lost 5 bases; unmatched junction nucleotides: 4. The CDR3 spells CASSSRTGGNEKLFF. The CDR3 DNA sequence: TGTGCCAGCAGCTCGCGGACAGGGGGCAATGAAAAACTGTTTTTT.

This chain links TRBV6-4 with TRBJ2-3; TRBD2 agrees at 8 bases. The CDR3 contains 14 residues. V shed 4 bases and J 2 bases; nucleotides not matched to a gene: 2. The germline gives CDR1 MRHNA, CDR2 SNTAGT. The CDR3 DNA reads TGTGCCAGCAGTGCAGCGGGGGCCACAGATACGCAGTATTTT. This codes for CASSAAGATDTQYF.

The V call is TRBV30, the J call TRBJ1-4, with 7 bases fitting TRBD1. The ends lost 7 bases at V and 8 bases at J; junction bases unmatched: 13. Germline assignment: CDR1 GTSNPN and CDR2 SVGIG (reference sequence). The CDR3 has 14 amino acids. CDR3 region: CAFSDRVVREKLFF. In DNA, the CDR3 is TGTGCCTTTTCCGACAGGGTTGTGAGGGAAAAACTGTTTTTT.

This clone is a singleton in its sample. The genes are TRBV9 and TRBJ2-1, with D perhaps matching TRBD2 (5 bases). This CDR3 region has 15 residues. Germline V lookup: CDR1 SGDLS, CDR2 YYNGEE. V was pared by 0 bases and J by 2 bases, with 9 bases between. CDR3: CASSVASGAYNEQFF. CDR3 in DNA: TGTGCCAGCAGCGTAGCCAGCGGAGCCTACAATGAGCAGTTCTTC.

The chain joins TRBV19 to TRBJ1-3; the D gene is possibly TRBD1 (6 bases). The CDR3 is 17 amino acids. Trimming removed 6 bases from V and 0 bases from J, with 18 bases in between. Germline CDR1 is LNHDA and CDR2 is SQIVND (reference sequence). The DNA for the CDR3 is TGTGCCAGTAGCAATACTGGACAGTTACTCTCTGGAAACACCATATATTTT. The encoded protein is CASSNTGQLLSGNTIYF.

This chain links TRBV4-2 with TRBJ2-1, with D perhaps TRBD2 (6 bases). The CDR3 has 12 residues. V dropped 5 bases and J dropped 9 bases, with 11 bases sitting between them. The germline V gene has CDR1 LGHNA and CDR2 YNFKEQ. The chain's CDR3 is CASSTGATEQFF. CDR3 bases: TGTGCCAGCAGCACGGGAGCGACTGAGCAGTTCTTC.

This clone showed up just a few times. The CDR3 region is CASSESGGYGYTF. The CDR3 nucleotides are TGTGCCAGCAGTGAATCCGGGGGGTATGGCTACACCTTC. This chain connects TRBV25-1 to TRBJ1-2; maybe TRBD1 (5 bases). The CDR3 has 13 amino acids. V lost 1 base and J 5 bases, leaving 8 bases between the germline ends. Germline loops: CDR1 MGHDK, CDR2 SYGVNS.

In this sample, this clone turned up a few times. V and J are TRBV9 and TRBJ2-3; 8 bases align to TRBD2. The J segment lost 7 bases and the V segment lost 4 bases, leaving 8 bases of the junction unmatched. Germline CDR1 and CDR2: SGDLS and YYNGEE. The CDR3 runs to 14 residues. The CDR3 region is CASSSAGESNTQYF. The CDR3 DNA reads as TGTGCCAGCAGCTCAGCGGGGGAATCAAATACGCAGTATTTT.

This chain joins TRBV14 and TRBJ2-1; D is uncertain. V lost 1 base, J lost 0 bases, and 4 bases lay in between. Germline CDR1 SGHDN, CDR2 FVKESK. This CDR3 has 14 amino acids. In DNA, the CDR3 is TGTGCCAGCAGCCAAGGGGCCTCCTACAATGAGCAGTTCTTC. Translation: CASSQGASYNEQFF.

The J gene is TRBJ2-1, the V gene TRBV19, with 14 bases matching TRBD2. Germline V lookup: CDR1 LNHDA, CDR2 SQIVND (reference sequence). J lost 7 bases, V lost 1 base, and 9 bases had no gene match. This CDR3 contains 18 residues. This CDR3 reads CASSIVSGLAGDTNEQFF. CDR3 bases: TGTGCCAGTAGTATAGTATCGGGACTAGCGGGAGATACGAATGAGCAGTTCTTC.

The genes are TRBV7-6 and TRBJ2-1; TRBD2 matches at 8 bases. This CDR3 is built from 15 residues. V dropped 1 base and J dropped 5; count of bases not matched to a gene: 4. CDR1 and CDR2 from the germline V gene are SGHVS and FNYEAQ. The CDR3 DNA sequence: TGTGCCAGCAGCTTAGGTAGCGGGGCTAACAATGAGCAGTTCTTC. This gives the protein CASSLGSGANNEQFF.

This clone was detected once. V gene TRBV13 combines with J gene TRBJ2-3, with D tentatively TRBD2 (5 bases). This CDR3 spans 14 amino acids. V was clipped by 6 bases and J by 1 base, with 11 bases between them. CDR1 is PRHDT, CDR2 FYEKMQ, per germline (reference sequence). This CDR3 is CASSPGKRTDTQYF. The CDR3 DNA sequence: TGTGCCAGCAGTCCCGGGAAGCGCACAGATACGCAGTATTTT.

This clone was picked up one time. The genes are TRBV5-1 and TRBJ2-1; 9 bases map to TRBD2. The V segment lost 6 bases and the J segment 4 bases; nucleotides outside the gene matches: 8. The CDR3 is 15 amino acids. Per germline, CDR1 SGHRS and CDR2 YFSETQ. Here the CDR3 reads CASIKAGGEYNEQFF. CDR3 DNA sequence: TGCGCCAGCATTAAAGCGGGGGGCGAGTACAATGAGCAGTTCTTC.

This chain joins TRBV6-4 and TRBJ1-3; 9 nucleotides match TRBD1. J gave up 2 bases and V 4 bases, and 9 bases lay outside the gene matches. Germline assignment: CDR1 MRHNA and CDR2 SNTAGT. The CDR3 contains 17 residues. This chain's CDR3 is CASSVGDRAFAGNTIYF. The CDR3 nucleotides read TGTGCCAGCAGTGTTGGGGACAGGGCCTTCGCTGGAAACACCATATATTTT.

This clone occurred once. The V gene is TRBV4-2, the J gene TRBJ2-2, with D tentatively TRBD1 (5 bases). The CDR3 sequence is 16 residues long. Germline assignment: CDR1 LGHNA and CDR2 YNFKEQ. The V gene lost 2 bases and the J gene lost 3 bases, with 13 bases spanning the gap. This CDR3 is CASSQLGARDTGELFF. The CDR3 DNA reads as TGTGCCAGCAGCCAATTAGGGGCAAGGGACACCGGGGAGCTGTTTTTT.

This chain joins TRBV6-1 and TRBJ2-7; possibly TRBD2 for D (5 bases). Trimming pared 4 bases from V and 0 bases from J, leaving 10 bases between. CDR1 and CDR2 from the germline V gene are MNHNS and SASEGT. CDR3 length: 14 residues. This chain's CDR3 is CASSARGFSYEQYF. The DNA of the CDR3 is TGTGCCAGCAGTGCCCGAGGGTTCTCCTACGAGCAGTACTTC.

A single count supports this clone. This chain uses TRBV30 with TRBJ1-1; no firm D call. Trimming took 0 bases from V and 0 from J, leaving 11 bases between them. The CDR3 runs 15 residues. Per germline, CDR1 GTSNPN and CDR2 SVGIG (reference sequence). CDR3 protein: CAWSVRELLNTEAFF. The CDR3 DNA follows: TGTGCCTGGAGTGTACGAGAGCTCTTGAACACTGAAGCTTTCTTT.

The chain couples TRBV29-1 to TRBJ2-7; D not resolved. The CDR3 sequence is 14 residues long. The V gene's germline CDR1 is SQVTM and CDR2 ANQGSEA. V gave up 0 bases and J gave up 3 bases, with 12 bases separating them. This chain's CDR3 is CSVEDRDKLYEQYF. The CDR3 DNA sequence: TGCAGCGTTGAAGATCGAGACAAACTCTACGAGCAGTACTTC.

The chain links TRBV15 to TRBJ2-5, with a possible D match to TRBD2 (6 bases). The ends were cut back, 0 bases at V and 2 bases at J, with 16 bases in the middle. The germline V gene encodes CDR1 LNHNV and CDR2 YYDKDF (reference sequence). There are 17 residues in the CDR3. CDR3 residues: CATSRDYGLASQETQYF. DNA for the CDR3: TGTGCCACCAGCAGAGATTATGGTCTAGCGTCTCAAGAGACCCAGTACTTC. The full variable domain, its missing parts supplied by reference TRBV15 and TRBJ2-5, is DAMVIQNPRYQVTQFGKPVTLSCSQTLNHNVMYWYQQKSSQAPKLLFHYYDKDFNNEADTPDNFQSRRPNTSFCFLDIRSPGLGDTAMYLCATSRDYGLASQETQYFGPGTRLLVL.

The CDR3 DNA reads as TGTGCCAGCAGCTCCGGGACAGGGAAAGGAAACACCATATATTTT. Protein: CASSSGTGKGNTIYF. The chain has TRBV11-2 and TRBJ1-3, with TRBD1 matching 9 bases. Germline V CDR1 and CDR2: SGHAT, FQNNGV. Unmatched junction bases numbered 5, after V lost 4 bases and J lost 4 bases. The CDR3 extends over 15 amino acids.

The V call is TRBV7-9, the J call TRBJ2-7, with TRBD1 matching over 9 bases. Per germline, CDR1 SEHNR and CDR2 FQNEAQ (reference sequence). V trimming: 4 bases; J trimming: 11 bases; junction bases outside the gene matches: 6. This CDR3 has 12 residues. CDR3 protein: CASSSWTGVKYF. The CDR3 DNA is TGTGCCAGCAGCTCCTGGACAGGGGTGAAGTACTTC.